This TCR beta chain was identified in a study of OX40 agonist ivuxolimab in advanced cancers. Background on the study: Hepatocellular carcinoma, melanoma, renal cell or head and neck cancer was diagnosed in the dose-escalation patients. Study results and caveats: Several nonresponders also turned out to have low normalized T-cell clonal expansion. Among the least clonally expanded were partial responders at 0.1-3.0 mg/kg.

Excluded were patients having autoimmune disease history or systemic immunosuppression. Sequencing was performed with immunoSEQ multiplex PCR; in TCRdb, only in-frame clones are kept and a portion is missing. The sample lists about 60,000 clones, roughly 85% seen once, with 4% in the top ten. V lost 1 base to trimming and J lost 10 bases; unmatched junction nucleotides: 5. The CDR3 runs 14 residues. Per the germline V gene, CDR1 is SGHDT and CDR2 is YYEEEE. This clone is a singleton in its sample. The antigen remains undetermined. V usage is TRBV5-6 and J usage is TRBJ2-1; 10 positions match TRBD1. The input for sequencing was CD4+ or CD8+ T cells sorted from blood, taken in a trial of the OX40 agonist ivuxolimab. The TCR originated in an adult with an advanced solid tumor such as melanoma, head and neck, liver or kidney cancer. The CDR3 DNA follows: TGTGCCAGCAGCTTGTGGGACAGGGGATTGGAGCAGTTCTTC. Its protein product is CASSLWDRGLEQFF.